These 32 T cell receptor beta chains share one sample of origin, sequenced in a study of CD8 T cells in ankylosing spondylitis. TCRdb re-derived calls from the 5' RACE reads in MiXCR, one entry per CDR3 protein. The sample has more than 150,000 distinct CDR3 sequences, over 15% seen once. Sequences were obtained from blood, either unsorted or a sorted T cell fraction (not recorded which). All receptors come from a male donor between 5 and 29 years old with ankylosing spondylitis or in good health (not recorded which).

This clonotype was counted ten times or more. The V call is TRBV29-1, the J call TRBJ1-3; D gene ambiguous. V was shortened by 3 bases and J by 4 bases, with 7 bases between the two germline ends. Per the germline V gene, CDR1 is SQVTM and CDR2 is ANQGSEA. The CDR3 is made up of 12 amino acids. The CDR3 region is CSVETSGNTIYF. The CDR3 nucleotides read TGCAGCGTTGAGACATCCGGAAACACCATATATTTT.

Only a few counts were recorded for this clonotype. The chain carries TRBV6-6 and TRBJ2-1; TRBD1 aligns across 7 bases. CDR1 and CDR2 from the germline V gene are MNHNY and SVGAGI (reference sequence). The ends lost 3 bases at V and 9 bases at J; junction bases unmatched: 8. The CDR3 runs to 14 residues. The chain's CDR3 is CASSYSGGRGEQFF. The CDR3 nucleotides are TGTGCCAGCAGTTATTCAGGGGGTCGGGGTGAGCAGTTCTTC.

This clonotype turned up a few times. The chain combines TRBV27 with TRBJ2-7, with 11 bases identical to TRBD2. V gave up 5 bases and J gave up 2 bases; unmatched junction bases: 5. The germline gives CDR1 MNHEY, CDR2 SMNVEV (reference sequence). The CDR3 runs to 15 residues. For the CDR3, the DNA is TGTGCCAGCAGTACTGGGACTAGCGGCGCCTACGAGCAGTACTTC. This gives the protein CASSTGTSGAYEQYF.

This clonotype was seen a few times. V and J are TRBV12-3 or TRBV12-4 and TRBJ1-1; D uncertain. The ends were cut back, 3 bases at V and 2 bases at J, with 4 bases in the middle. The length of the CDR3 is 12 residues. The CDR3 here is CASSFVNTEAFF. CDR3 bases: TGTGCCAGCAGTTTTGTAAACACTGAAGCTTTCTTT.

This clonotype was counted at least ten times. In nucleotides, the CDR3 is TGTGCCAGCAGCCAAGAGGACAGGGGGCTGCCTAATGAAAAACTGTTTTTT. It translates to CASSQEDRGLPNEKLFF. This chain connects TRBV3-2 to TRBJ1-4; the D call of TRBD1 is as the table states it, not checked on the DNA. TRBV3-2 is labeled a pseudogene. This CDR3 spans 17 amino acids.

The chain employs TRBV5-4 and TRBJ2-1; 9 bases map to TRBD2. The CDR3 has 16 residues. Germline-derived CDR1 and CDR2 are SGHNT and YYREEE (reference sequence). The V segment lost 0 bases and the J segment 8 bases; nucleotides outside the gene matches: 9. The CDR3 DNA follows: TGTGCCAGCAGCTTGGGTCTAGCGGGAAACAGGGATGAGCAGTTCTTC. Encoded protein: CASSLGLAGNRDEQFF.

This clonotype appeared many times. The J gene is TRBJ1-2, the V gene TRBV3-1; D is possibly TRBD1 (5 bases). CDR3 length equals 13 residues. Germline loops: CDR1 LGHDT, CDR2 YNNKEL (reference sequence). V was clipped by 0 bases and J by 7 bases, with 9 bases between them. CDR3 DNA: TGTGCCAGCAGCCAAGACAGGGTAGGTGGCTACACCTTC. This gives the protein CASSQDRVGGYTF.

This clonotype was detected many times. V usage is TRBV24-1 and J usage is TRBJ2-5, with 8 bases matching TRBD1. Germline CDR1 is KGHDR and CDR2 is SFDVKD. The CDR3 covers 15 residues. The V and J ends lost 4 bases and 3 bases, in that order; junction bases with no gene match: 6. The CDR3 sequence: CATSDATGVEETQYF. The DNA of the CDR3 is TGTGCCACCAGTGACGCGACAGGGGTTGAAGAGACCCAGTACTTC.

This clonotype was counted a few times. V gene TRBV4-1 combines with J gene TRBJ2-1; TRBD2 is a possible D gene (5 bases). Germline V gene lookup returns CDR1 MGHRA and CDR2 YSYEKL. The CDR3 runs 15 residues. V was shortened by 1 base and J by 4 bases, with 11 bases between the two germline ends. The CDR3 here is CASSQAAGRYNEQFF. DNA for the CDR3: TGCGCCAGCAGCCAAGCGGCGGGTCGTTACAATGAGCAGTTCTTC.

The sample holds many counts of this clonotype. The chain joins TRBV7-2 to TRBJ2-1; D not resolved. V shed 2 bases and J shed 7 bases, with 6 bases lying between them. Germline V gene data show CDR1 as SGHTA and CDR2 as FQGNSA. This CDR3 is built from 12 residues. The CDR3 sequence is CASSLMSNEQFF. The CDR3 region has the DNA TGTGCCAGCAGCTTAATGTCAAATGAGCAGTTCTTC.

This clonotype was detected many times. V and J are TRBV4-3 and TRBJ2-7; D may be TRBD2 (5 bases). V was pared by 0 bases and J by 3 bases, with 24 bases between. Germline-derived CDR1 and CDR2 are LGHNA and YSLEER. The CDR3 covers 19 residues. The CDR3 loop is CASSQEVGSVTGSGYEQYF. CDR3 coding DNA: TGCGCCAGCAGCCAAGAAGTTGGGTCCGTAACGGGATCAGGCTACGAGCAGTACTTC.

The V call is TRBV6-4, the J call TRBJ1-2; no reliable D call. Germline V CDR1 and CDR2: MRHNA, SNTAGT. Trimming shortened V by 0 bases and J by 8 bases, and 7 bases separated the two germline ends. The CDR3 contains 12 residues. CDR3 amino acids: CASSDSGTGYTF. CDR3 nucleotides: TGTGCCAGCAGTGACTCGGGAACGGGCTACACCTTC.

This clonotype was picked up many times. This chain's CDR3 is CATRDRANNEQFF. DNA of the CDR3: TGTGCCACCCGAGACAGGGCAAACAATGAGCAGTTCTTC. J is TRBJ2-1 and V is TRBV2, with TRBD1 identical over 7 bases. J was trimmed by 5 bases and V by 10 bases; bases with no gene match: 8. Germline V gene sequence: CDR1 SNHLY, CDR2 FYNNEI. The CDR3 contains 13 residues.

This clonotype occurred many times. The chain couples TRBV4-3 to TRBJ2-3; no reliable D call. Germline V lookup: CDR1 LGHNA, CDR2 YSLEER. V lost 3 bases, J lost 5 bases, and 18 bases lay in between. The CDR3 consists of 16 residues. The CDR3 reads CASSQTDAFPGDTQYF. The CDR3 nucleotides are TGCGCCAGCAGCCAGACGGACGCGTTTCCTGGAGATACGCAGTATTTT.

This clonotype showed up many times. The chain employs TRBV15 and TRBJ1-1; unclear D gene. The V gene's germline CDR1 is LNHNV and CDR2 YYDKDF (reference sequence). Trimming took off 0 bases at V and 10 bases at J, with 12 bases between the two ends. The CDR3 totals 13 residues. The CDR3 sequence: CATSRDSQEGAFF. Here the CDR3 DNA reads TGTGCCACCAGCAGAGATTCCCAGGAGGGAGCTTTCTTT. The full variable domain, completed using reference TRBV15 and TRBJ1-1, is DAMVIQNPRYQVTQFGKPVTLSCSQTLNHNVMYWYQQKSSQAPKLLFHYYDKDFNNEADTPDNFQSRRPNTSFCFLDIRSPGLGDTAMYLCATSRDSQEGAFFGQGTRLTVV.

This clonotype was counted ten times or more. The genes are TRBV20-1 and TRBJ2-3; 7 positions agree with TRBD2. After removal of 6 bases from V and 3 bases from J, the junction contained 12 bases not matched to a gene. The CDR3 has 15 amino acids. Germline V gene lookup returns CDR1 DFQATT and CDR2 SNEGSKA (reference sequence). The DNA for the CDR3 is TGCAGTGCCCACACCCCCAGCGGGAAGACAGATACGCAGTATTTT. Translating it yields CSAHTPSGKTDTQYF.

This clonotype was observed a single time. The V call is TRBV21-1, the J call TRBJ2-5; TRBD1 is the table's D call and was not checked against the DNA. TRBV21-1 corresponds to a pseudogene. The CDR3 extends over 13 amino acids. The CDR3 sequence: CASSKRQQETQYF. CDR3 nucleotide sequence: TGTGCCAGCAGCAAACGACAGCAAGAGACCCAGTACTTC.

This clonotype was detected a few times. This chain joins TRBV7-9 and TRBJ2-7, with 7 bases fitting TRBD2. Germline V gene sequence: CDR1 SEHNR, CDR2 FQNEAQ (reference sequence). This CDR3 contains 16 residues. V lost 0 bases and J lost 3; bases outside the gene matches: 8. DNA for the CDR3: TGTGCCAGCAGCTTAGCGGCCGGTGCGGGGGACTACGAGCAGTACGTC. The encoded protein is CASSLAAGAGDYEQYV.

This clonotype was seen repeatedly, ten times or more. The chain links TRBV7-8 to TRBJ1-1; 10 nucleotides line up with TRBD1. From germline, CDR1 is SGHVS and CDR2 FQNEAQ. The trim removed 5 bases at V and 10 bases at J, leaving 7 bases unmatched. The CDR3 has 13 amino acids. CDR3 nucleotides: TGTGCCAGCAGCCTTAGACAGGGGGCGTTAGCTTTCTTT. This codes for CASSLRQGALAFF.

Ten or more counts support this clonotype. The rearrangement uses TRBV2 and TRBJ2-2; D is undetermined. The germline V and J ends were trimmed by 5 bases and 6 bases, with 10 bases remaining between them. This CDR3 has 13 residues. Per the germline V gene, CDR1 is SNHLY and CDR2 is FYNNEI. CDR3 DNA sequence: TGTGCCAGCAGTTATATGAGATCCGGGGAGCTGTTTTTT. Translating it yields CASSYMRSGELFF.

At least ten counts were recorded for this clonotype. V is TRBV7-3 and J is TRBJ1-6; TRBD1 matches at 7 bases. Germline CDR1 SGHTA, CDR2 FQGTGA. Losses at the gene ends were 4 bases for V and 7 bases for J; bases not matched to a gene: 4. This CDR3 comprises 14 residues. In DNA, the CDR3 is TGTGCCAGCAGCTCGACAGGGCCGAATTCACCCCTCCACTTT. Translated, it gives CASSSTGPNSPLHF.

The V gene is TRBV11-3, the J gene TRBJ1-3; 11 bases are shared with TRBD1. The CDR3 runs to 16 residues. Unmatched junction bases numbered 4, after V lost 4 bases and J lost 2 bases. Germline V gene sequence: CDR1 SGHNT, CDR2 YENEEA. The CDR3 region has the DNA TGTGCCAGCAGCTCCTGGACAGGGGGCCCTGGAAACACCATATATTTT. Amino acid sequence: CASSSWTGGPGNTIYF.

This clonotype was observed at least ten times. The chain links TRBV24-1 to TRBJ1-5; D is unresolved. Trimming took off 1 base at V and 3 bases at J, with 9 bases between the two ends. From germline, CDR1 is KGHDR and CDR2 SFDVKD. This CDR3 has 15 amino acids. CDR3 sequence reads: CATSDFSRFNQPQHF. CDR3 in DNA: TGTGCCACCAGTGATTTCTCACGCTTCAATCAGCCCCAGCATTTT.

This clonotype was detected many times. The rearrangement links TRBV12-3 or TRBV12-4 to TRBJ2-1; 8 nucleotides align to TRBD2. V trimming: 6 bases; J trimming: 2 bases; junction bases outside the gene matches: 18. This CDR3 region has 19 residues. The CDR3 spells CASSPRVSGRASAYNEQFF. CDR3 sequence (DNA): TGTGCCAGCAGCCCGAGGGTGAGCGGGAGAGCGTCGGCCTACAATGAGCAGTTCTTC.

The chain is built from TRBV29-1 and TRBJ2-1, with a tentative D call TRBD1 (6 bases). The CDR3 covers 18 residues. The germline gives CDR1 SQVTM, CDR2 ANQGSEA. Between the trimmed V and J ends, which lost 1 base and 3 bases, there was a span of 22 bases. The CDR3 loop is CSVEGGWDRDKNYNEQFF. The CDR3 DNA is TGCAGCGTTGAAGGGGGGTGGGATCGGGACAAGAACTACAATGAGCAGTTCTTC.

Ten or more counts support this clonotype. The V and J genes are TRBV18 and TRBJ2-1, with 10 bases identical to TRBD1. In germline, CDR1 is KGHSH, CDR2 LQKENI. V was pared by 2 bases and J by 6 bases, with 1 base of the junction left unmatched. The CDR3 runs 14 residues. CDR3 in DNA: TGTGCCAGCTCACCAGGGACAGGGGTCAATGAGCAGTTCTTC. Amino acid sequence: CASSPGTGVNEQFF.

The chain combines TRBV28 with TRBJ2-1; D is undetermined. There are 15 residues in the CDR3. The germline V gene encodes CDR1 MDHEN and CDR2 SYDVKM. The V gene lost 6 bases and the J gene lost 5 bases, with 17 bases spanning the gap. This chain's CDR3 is CASSRLSFGDNEQFF. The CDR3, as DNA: TGTGCCAGCAGCCGCCTGAGTTTTGGGGACAATGAGCAGTTCTTC.

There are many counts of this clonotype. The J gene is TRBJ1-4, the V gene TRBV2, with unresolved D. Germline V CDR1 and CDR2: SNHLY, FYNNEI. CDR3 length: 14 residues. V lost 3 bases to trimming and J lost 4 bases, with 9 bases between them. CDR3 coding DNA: TGTGCCAGCAGTGACTTTGGCATTAATGAAAAACTGTTTTTT. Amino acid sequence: CASSDFGINEKLFF. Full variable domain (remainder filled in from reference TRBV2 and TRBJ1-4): EPEVTQTPSHQVTQMGQEVILRCVPISNHLYFYWYRQILGQKVEFLVSFYNNEISEKSEIFDDQFSVERPDGSNFTLKIRSTKLEDSAMYFCASSDFGINEKLFFGSGTQLSVL.

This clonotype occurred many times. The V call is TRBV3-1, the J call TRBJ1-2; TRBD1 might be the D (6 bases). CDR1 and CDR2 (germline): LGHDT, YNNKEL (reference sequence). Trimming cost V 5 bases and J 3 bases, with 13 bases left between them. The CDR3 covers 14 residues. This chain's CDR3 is CASSLTGTDYGYTF. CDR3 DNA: TGTGCCAGCAGCTTAACAGGGACCGACTATGGCTACACCTTC.

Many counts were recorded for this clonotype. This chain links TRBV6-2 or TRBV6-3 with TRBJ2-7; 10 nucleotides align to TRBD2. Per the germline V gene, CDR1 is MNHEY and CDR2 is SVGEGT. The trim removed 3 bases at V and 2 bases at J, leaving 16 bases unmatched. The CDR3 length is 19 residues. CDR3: CASSYKVYGSGLATYEQYV. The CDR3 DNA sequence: TGTGCCAGCAGTTATAAAGTGTATGGTTCGGGACTAGCGACCTACGAGCAGTACGTC.

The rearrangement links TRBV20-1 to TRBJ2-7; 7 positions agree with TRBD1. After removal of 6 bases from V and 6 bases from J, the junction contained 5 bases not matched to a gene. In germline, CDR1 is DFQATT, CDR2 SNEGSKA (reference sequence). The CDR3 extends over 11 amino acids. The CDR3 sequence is CSAASGGEQYV. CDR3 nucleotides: TGCAGTGCGGCTTCAGGGGGCGAGCAGTACGTC.

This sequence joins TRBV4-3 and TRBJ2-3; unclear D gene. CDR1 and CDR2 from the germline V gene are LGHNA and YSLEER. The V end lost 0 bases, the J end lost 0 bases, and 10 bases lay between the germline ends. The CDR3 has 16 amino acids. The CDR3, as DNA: TGCGCCAGCAGCCAAGACAGAGGCCGCAGCACAGATACGCAGTATTTT. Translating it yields CASSQDRGRSTDTQYF.